This T cell receptor (beta chain) was observed in a study of regulatory T cells in long-lasting Graves disease. Study-level information: Those with persistent Graves' disease had received antithyroid drugs for over 5 years with positive TSH receptor antibodies. Study-level findings and limits: Among samples with persistent disease, TRBV28, TRBJ1-2 and TRBJ2-5 were favored. More public clonotypes were shared by persistent patients (around 2,600) than by new patients (roughly 910).

Time point specified: persistent/refractory GD, antithyroid drugs over 5 years with positive TRAb. Making the TCR library involved RNA that had been extracted from PBMCs. Enrollment of patients was through an endocrinology department in Xi'an, China. Turning to this clonotype: Its antigen is as yet unknown.

CDR1 and CDR2 from the germline V gene are MNHEY and SVGEGT. V was shortened by 5 bases and J by 0 bases, with 14 bases between the two germline ends. The CDR3 is made up of 17 amino acids. Sequencing libraries for TCR beta were prepared with iRepertoire HTBI primers and Arm-PCR of CDR3 regions. MiXCR was run by TCRdb on the multiplex PCR reads, yielding one entry per CDR3 protein. The table includes approximately 440,000 distinct CDR3 sequences, about 20% detected once. The source was peripheral blood mononuclear cells (PBMCs), collected when the disease was refractory, from a patient treated with antithyroid drugs. The gene calls are TRBV6-2 or TRBV6-3 and TRBJ2-6; possibly TRBD1 or TRBD2 for D (5 bases each). This sequence originates from a female donor with Graves disease. This CDR3 is CASSEAAGNSGANVLTF. Here the CDR3 DNA reads TGTGCCAGCAGTGAAGCGGCAGGGAACTCTGGGGCCAACGTCCTGACTTTC.